The 31 T cell receptor beta chains presented below share a single source sample, sequenced in a study of T cell repertoires in cytomegalovirus infection. Using its own MiXCR run on the reads, TCRdb lists one record per CDR3 protein. Seen here are 500,000 or so distinct CDR3 sequences, 15% to 20% observed once, and the top ten hold roughly a quarter. The source material was CD8+ T cells from PBMCs. The receptors derive from a human donor in good health (CMV status not recorded). Some clones in this sample may be carry-over from other donors' samples.

V and J are TRBV27 and TRBJ1-1, with TRBD1 matching over 9 bases. The J segment lost 0 bases and the V segment lost 5 bases, leaving 10 bases of the junction unmatched. Germline CDR1 and CDR2: MNHEY and SMNVEV (reference sequence). The CDR3 sequence is 17 residues long. The CDR3 loop reads CASSRPGTGRMNTEAFF. In nucleotides, the CDR3 is TGTGCCAGCAGTCGTCCCGGGACAGGGAGGATGAACACTGAAGCTTTCTTT.

A few counts support this clonotype. The chain is built from TRBV9 and TRBJ2-1, with D perhaps being TRBD1 or TRBD2 (6 bases each). This CDR3 has 14 residues. Germline CDR1 SGDLS, CDR2 YYNGEE. With 0 bases removed from V and 5 bases from J, the gap between germline ends came to 9 bases. In DNA, the CDR3 is TGTGCCAGCAGCGTAGGGGGGGCCCACAATGAGCAGTTCTTC. Its protein is CASSVGGAHNEQFF.

There are many counts of this clonotype. J is TRBJ2-7 and V is TRBV6-6, with TRBD1 as a possible D gene (6 bases). The CDR3 runs to 18 residues. CDR1 is MNHNY, CDR2 SVGAGI, per germline (reference sequence). Trimming left V 4 bases short and J 3 bases short, with 25 bases between. The CDR3 nucleotides read TGTGCCAGCAGTTTACAAGGGCCCCCCAGGGGATCTCACTACGAGCAGTACTTC. It encodes CASSLQGPPRGSHYEQYF.

To note about this clonotype: One base away lies a much larger clone, so this may be a sequencing read error. This chain links TRBV28 with TRBJ1-2; no firm D call. Germline CDR1 is MDHEN and CDR2 is SYDVKM. The length of the CDR3 is 14 residues. The CDR3 DNA follows: TGTGCCAGCAGTTTTGAGGGCACCAACTATTGCTACACCTTC. Translated: CASSFEGTNYCYTF.

This chain links TRBV7-9 with TRBJ2-3, with D uncertain. Germline CDR1 is SEHNR and CDR2 is FQNEAQ (reference sequence). With 1 base removed from V and 4 bases from J, the gap between germline ends came to 9 bases. There are 14 residues in the CDR3. The CDR3 coding sequence is TGTGCCAGCAGCTTAGGGATCACCCCAGATACGCAGTATTTT. The encoded protein is CASSLGITPDTQYF.

The chain joins TRBV19 to TRBJ1-1, with a possible D match to TRBD1 (5 bases). The V and J ends lost 0 bases and 3 bases respectively, with 23 bases between them. The V gene's germline CDR1 is LNHDA and CDR2 SQIVND (reference sequence). This CDR3 has 19 residues. In nucleotides, the CDR3 is TGTGCCAGTAGTATAGATCGAACAGGCCCCCGTTTGGGCGACACTGAAGCTTTCTTT. Protein: CASSIDRTGPRLGDTEAFF.

This clonotype was seen a few times. This chain connects TRBV9 to TRBJ2-1, with D perhaps given as TRBD1 or TRBD2 (5 bases each). Germline V gene sequence: CDR1 SGDLS, CDR2 YYNGEE. V was cut by 3 bases and J by 10 bases, with 14 bases left in between. The CDR3 runs to 13 residues. This CDR3 is CASSAWDGREQFF. As DNA, the CDR3 is TGTGCCAGCAGCGCCTGGGACGGGCGAGAGCAGTTCTTC.

The chain employs TRBV15 and TRBJ2-1, with TRBD1 matching over 8 bases. Trimming took 2 bases from V and 5 from J; bases not matched to a gene: 5. Germline CDR1 and CDR2: LNHNV and YYDKDF (reference sequence). This CDR3 comprises 15 residues. This chain's CDR3 is CATSRSRDRNNEQFF. The CDR3 region has the DNA TGTGCCACCAGCAGATCCCGGGACAGGAACAATGAGCAGTTCTTC.

The chain uses TRBV29-1 and TRBJ2-2; 10 nucleotides agree with TRBD2. The germline V gene encodes CDR1 SQVTM and CDR2 ANQGSEA. Trimming cost V 2 bases and J 5 bases; bases outside gene matches: 11. This CDR3 spans 17 amino acids. CDR3 sequence reads: CSVENRLAGVGTGELFF. The CDR3 nucleotides are TGCAGCGTTGAAAATAGGCTAGCGGGAGTAGGAACCGGGGAGCTGTTTTTT.

This clonotype was detected a few times. The chain links TRBV2 to TRBJ2-7; TRBD2 matches 12 bases. CDR3 size: 17 residues. The V gene end was trimmed by 3 bases and the J gene end by 5 bases; junction bases not matched to a gene: 11. The germline gives CDR1 SNHLY, CDR2 FYNNEI. DNA for the CDR3: TGTGCCAGCAGTGACTGGGCTAGCGGGGGGGCTACGAACGAGCAGTACTTC. Its translation: CASSDWASGGATNEQYF.

Remarks on this clonotype: This may be a read error: a much more frequent sequence differs by one nucleotide. The V call is TRBV28, the J call TRBJ2-7; D possibly corresponds to TRBD2 (5 bases). CDR1 and CDR2 (germline): MDHEN, SYDVKM. The CDR3 extends over 13 amino acids. Trimming removed 8 bases at V and 2 bases at J, with 13 bases between. The CDR3 protein is CASLQDGTYEQYF. The CDR3 DNA is TGTGCCAGCCTCCAAGACGGGACCTACGAGCAGTACTTC.

This clonotype was found many times. The V and J genes are TRBV7-6 and TRBJ1-1, with D uncertain. V dropped 1 base and J dropped 2 bases, with 5 bases sitting between them. The CDR3 spans 13 residues. The germline CDR1 and CDR2 sequences are SGHVS and FNYEAQ. The CDR3 is CASSLEDNTEAFF. CDR3 in DNA: TGTGCCAGCAGCTTAGAGGATAACACTGAAGCTTTCTTT.

With regard to this clonotype: An end of the junction differs from the germline gene, which may be a read error. The rearrangement links TRBV7-2 to TRBJ1-1; possibly TRBD1 for D (6 bases). This CDR3 has 15 amino acids. Germline V gives CDR1 SGHTA, CDR2 FQGNSA. This CDR3 reads CASSLVRGRDTVAFF. The CDR3 coding sequence is TGTGCCAGCAGCTTAGTTCGGGGTCGGGACACTGTAGCTTTCTTT.

This clonotype occurred many times. This sequence joins TRBV6-5 and TRBJ1-2; 8 nucleotides line up with TRBD1. Looked up from germline, CDR1 is MNHEY and CDR2 is SVGAGI. CDR3 length: 15 residues. The ends lost 6 bases at V and 0 bases at J; junction bases unmatched: 6. The CDR3 sequence is CASRADRGANYGYTF. The CDR3 nucleotides are TGTGCCAGCAGGGCCGACAGGGGAGCTAACTATGGCTACACCTTC.

Notes on this clonotype: The germline gene is not matched at one end of the junction; a read error may be the cause. V is TRBV5-1 and J is TRBJ2-4; 8 bases line up with TRBD1. This CDR3 is 14 amino acids long. Germline-derived CDR1 and CDR2 are SGHRS and YFSETQ. The DNA for the CDR3 is TGCGCCAGCAGCTTGACAGGGGGAAAAAACATTAAGTACTTC. Its protein product is CASSLTGGKNIKYF.

This clonotype was seen ten or more times. The V and J genes are TRBV12-3 or TRBV12-4 and TRBJ2-2; D is unresolved. The V and J ends lost 2 bases and 2 bases respectively, with 15 bases between them. The CDR3 is 17 amino acids. Here the CDR3 DNA reads TGTGCCAGCAGTTTAACTATCACGATAACAAACACCGGGGAGCTGTTTTTT. Protein: CASSLTITITNTGELFF.

The chain links TRBV5-5 to TRBJ2-5, with D possibly being TRBD1 or TRBD2 (5 bases each). This CDR3 comprises 14 residues. V was trimmed by 4 bases and J by 5 bases, leaving 15 bases between them. In germline, CDR1 is SGHKS, CDR2 YYEKEE (reference sequence). DNA for the CDR3: TGTGCCAGCAGCCCGTGGGACGGACTGGAGACCCAGTACTTC. Amino acid sequence: CASSPWDGLETQYF.

Ten or more counts support this clonotype. The chain links TRBV7-8 to TRBJ2-1; D uncertain. Germline V gene lookup returns CDR1 SGHVS and CDR2 FQNEAQ. The CDR3 totals 14 residues. V was clipped by 2 bases and J by 5 bases, with 10 bases between them. The CDR3 here is CASSLISPNNEQFF. The DNA for the CDR3 is TGTGCCAGCAGCTTAATCTCTCCTAACAATGAGCAGTTCTTC.

This clonotype was seen only a few times. The genes are TRBV18 and TRBJ1-5; maybe TRBD1 (6 bases). This CDR3 is 14 amino acids long. V dropped 2 bases and J dropped 4 bases, with 9 bases sitting between them. The germline V gene encodes CDR1 KGHSH and CDR2 LQKENI. CDR3: CASSPKQGNQPQHF. The CDR3 nucleotides are TGTGCCAGCTCACCAAAACAGGGAAATCAGCCCCAGCATTTT.

The chain is built from TRBV18 and TRBJ1-2; no definite D call. Germline-derived CDR1 and CDR2 are KGHSH and LQKENI. Deletions cut 3 bases from V and 6 bases from J, with 11 bases between. The CDR3 is made up of 13 amino acids. In DNA form, the CDR3 reads TGTGCCAGCTCACCTCGCCAAAGGGATGGCTACACCTTC. Its translation is CASSPRQRDGYTF.

This clonotype was picked up many times. This chain uses TRBV5-6 with TRBJ2-7; no reliable D call. Germline V gene data show CDR1 as SGHDT and CDR2 as YYEEEE. The CDR3 length is 12 residues. V lost 2 bases to trimming and J lost 3 bases, with 6 bases between them. The CDR3 spells CASSFNSYEQYF. CDR3 nucleotides: TGTGCCAGCAGCTTCAACAGCTACGAGCAGTACTTC. The variable domain in full, with the rest retrieved from reference TRBV5-6 and TRBJ2-7, is DAGVTQSPTHLIKTRGQQVTLRCSPKSGHDTVSWYQQALGQGPQFIFQYYEEEERQRGNFPDRFSGHQFPNYSSELNVNALLLGDSALYLCASSFNSYEQYFGPGTRLTVT.

The rearrangement uses TRBV29-1 and TRBJ1-1; D remains unclear. Trimming pared 8 bases from V and 5 bases from J, leaving 12 bases between. The CDR3 is made up of 11 amino acids. CDR1 and CDR2 (germline): SQVTM, ANQGSEA. The CDR3 is CSSVSGTEAFF. The CDR3 coding sequence is TGCAGCTCCGTTAGCGGAACTGAAGCTTTCTTT.

This clonotype has at least ten counts. V is TRBV7-8 and J is TRBJ2-7; 10 bases map to TRBD2. V trimming: 0 bases; J trimming: 0 bases; junction bases outside the gene matches: 5. Germline V gives CDR1 SGHVS, CDR2 FQNEAQ. This CDR3 comprises 17 residues. CDR3 sequence (DNA): TGTGCCAGCAGCTTAGCGAAGGCTAGCGGGAGCTCCTACGAGCAGTACTTC. Translated, it gives CASSLAKASGSSYEQYF. Supplemented by reference TRBV7-8 and TRBJ2-7, the full variable domain reads GAGVSQSPRYKVAKRGQDVALRCDPISGHVSLFWYQQALGQGPEFLTYFQNEAQLDKSGLPSDRFFAERPEGSVSTLKIQRTQQEDSAVYLCASSLAKASGSSYEQYFGPGTRLTVT.

This clonotype was found many times. This chain uses TRBV14 with TRBJ2-1; D not resolved. Between the trimmed V and J ends, which lost 1 base and 7 bases, there was a span of 8 bases. Looked up from germline, CDR1 is SGHDN and CDR2 is FVKESK. The CDR3 spans 13 residues. The CDR3: CASSQVLRNEQFF. As DNA, the CDR3 is TGTGCCAGCAGCCAAGTCTTGAGGAATGAGCAGTTCTTC. Drawing the rest from reference TRBV14 and TRBJ2-1, the complete variable domain is EAGVTQFPSHSVIEKGQTVTLRCDPISGHDNLYWYRRVMGKEIKFLLHFVKESKQDESGMPNNRFLAERTGGTYSTLKVQPAELEDSGVYFCASSQVLRNEQFFGPGTRLTVL.

The J gene is TRBJ2-5, the V gene TRBV9, with TRBD1 as a possible D gene (6 bases). Trimming cost V 0 bases and J 3 bases, with 9 bases left between them. In germline, CDR1 is SGDLS, CDR2 YYNGEE. The CDR3 totals 14 residues. The CDR3 spells CASSVGGREETQYF. The CDR3 DNA reads TGTGCCAGCAGCGTAGGGGGGCGGGAAGAGACCCAGTACTTC.

This clonotype was seen ten or more times. The rearrangement links TRBV7-3 to TRBJ2-7; TRBD2 agrees at 8 bases. From germline, CDR1 is SGHTA and CDR2 FQGTGA. V shed 5 bases, J shed 1 base, and the junction held 4 bases outside the gene matches. The CDR3 length is 14 residues. For the CDR3, the DNA is TGTGCCAGCAGCCCCGGGGGGGAATCCTACGAGCAGTACTTC. It translates to CASSPGGESYEQYF.

This chain connects TRBV9 to TRBJ2-7; 7 nucleotides agree with TRBD1. CDR1 and CDR2 (germline): SGDLS, YYNGEE. Trimming took 4 bases from V and 3 from J; bases not matched to a gene: 10. This CDR3 spans 15 amino acids. CDR3 protein: CASSSRDSPLYEQYF. The DNA for the CDR3 is TGTGCCAGCAGCTCGAGGGACAGTCCCCTCTACGAGCAGTACTTC. Full variable domain (outside the CDR3, taken from reference TRBV9 and TRBJ2-7): DSGVTQTPKHLITATGQRVTLRCSPRSGDLSVYWYQQSLDQGLQFLIQYYNGEERAKGNILERFSAQQFPDLHSELNLSSLELGDSALYFCASSSRDSPLYEQYFGPGTRLTVT.

The chain couples TRBV19 to TRBJ2-7, with 9 positions matching TRBD1. CDR1 and CDR2 from the germline V gene are LNHDA and SQIVND (reference sequence). The CDR3 covers 15 residues. Germline trimming cut 10 bases from V and 0 bases from J; bases unmatched to any gene: 10. The CDR3 sequence: CATSWGQGISYEQYF. CDR3 in DNA: TGTGCCACCTCCTGGGGACAGGGAATCTCCTACGAGCAGTACTTC.

This clonotype was seen only a few times. One end of the junction is discordant with germline, which a read error may explain. The chain is built from TRBV4-1 and TRBJ1-1; D is unclear. The germline gives CDR1 MGHRA, CDR2 YSYEKL. The CDR3 runs to 16 residues. The CDR3 region is CASSAPLLGMKTEAFF. As DNA, the CDR3 is TGCGCCAGCAGCGCCCCTCTGTTAGGGATGAAGACTGAAGCTTTCTTT.

This clonotype was detected ten times or more. This chain joins TRBV12-3 or TRBV12-4 and TRBJ1-2, with D uncertain. CDR3 length: 15 amino acids. Trimming shortened V by 6 bases and J by 6 bases, and 20 bases separated the two germline ends. CDR3 sequence reads: CASSHLDPYKHGYTF. In DNA form, the CDR3 reads TGTGCCAGCAGCCACTTAGACCCGTACAAGCATGGCTACACCTTC.

As to this clonotype: Germline and junction disagree at one end, which may indicate a read error. The V gene is TRBV7-6, the J gene TRBJ2-1, with TRBD2 matching over 8 bases. The CDR3 length is 15 residues. Per the germline V gene, CDR1 is SGHVS and CDR2 is FNYEAQ. Here the CDR3 reads CASSLNGGAGNEQLF. In DNA form, the CDR3 reads TGTGCCAGCAGCTTAAACGGGGGGGCCGGCAATGAGCAGTTATTC.